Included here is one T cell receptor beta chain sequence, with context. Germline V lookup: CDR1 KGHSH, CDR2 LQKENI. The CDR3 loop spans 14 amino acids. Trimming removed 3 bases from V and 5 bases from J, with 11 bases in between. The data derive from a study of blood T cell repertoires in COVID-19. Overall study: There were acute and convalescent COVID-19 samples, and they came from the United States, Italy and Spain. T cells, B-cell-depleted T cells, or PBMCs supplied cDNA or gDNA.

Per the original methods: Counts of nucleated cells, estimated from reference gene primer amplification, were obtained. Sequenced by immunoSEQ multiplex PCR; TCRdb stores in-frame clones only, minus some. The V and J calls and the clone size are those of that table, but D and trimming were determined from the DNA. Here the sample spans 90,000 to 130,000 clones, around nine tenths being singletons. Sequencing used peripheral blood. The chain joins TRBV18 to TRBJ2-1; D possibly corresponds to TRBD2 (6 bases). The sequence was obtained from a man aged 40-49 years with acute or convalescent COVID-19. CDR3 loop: CASSPVGEDNEQFF. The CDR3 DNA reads TGTGCCAGCTCACCGGTCGGGGAGGACAATGAGCAGTTCTTC.